Each of the 21 T cell receptor beta chains below was sequenced from the same sample in a study of T cells after yellow fever vaccination. TCRdb re-derived calls from the 5' RACE reads in MiXCR, one entry per CDR3 protein. The sample holds 250,000 to 350,000 distinct CDR3 sequences; 8.7% are singletons and the top ten take around 3.1%. The specimen comprised CD4+ T cells sorted from PBMCs, sampled 5 days after the yellow fever booster vaccination. All receptors derive from a man in his late teens or twenties who received the YFV17D yellow fever vaccine.

This clonotype was found many times. The chain couples TRBV20-1 to TRBJ1-5; 7 bases fit TRBD1. Germline loops: CDR1 DFQATT, CDR2 SNEGSKA (reference sequence). The V and J ends lost 5 bases and 9 bases, in that order; junction bases with no gene match: 13. The CDR3 extends over 14 amino acids. CDR3 in DNA: TGCAGTGCTCGGGACAGCAATCCGGGGGGGCCCCAGCATTTT. As protein: CSARDSNPGGPQHF.

V usage is TRBV5-6 and J usage is TRBJ2-2; D call uncertain. The CDR3 has 16 amino acids. V was pared by 4 bases and J by 2 bases, with 15 bases between. The germline V gene encodes CDR1 SGHDT and CDR2 YYEEEE. The CDR3, as DNA: TGTGCCAGCAGCAGACTGGGCCAGATTAACACCGGGGAGCTGTTTTTT. Its protein is CASSRLGQINTGELFF.

This clonotype was detected only a few times. The chain links TRBV4-1 to TRBJ1-3; D remains unclear. The CDR3 runs 16 residues. Germline V gene sequence: CDR1 MGHRA, CDR2 YSYEKL. Trimming stripped 0 bases from V and 0 bases from J, with 9 bases between. CDR3 sequence reads: CASSQEGSFSGNTIYF. The CDR3 nucleotides are TGCGCCAGCAGCCAAGAGGGTAGCTTCTCTGGAAACACCATATATTTT.

This clonotype has ten or more counts. The chain uses TRBV5-4 and TRBJ1-2; no reliable D call. V was cut by 4 bases and J by 8 bases, with 21 bases left in between. The germline V gene encodes CDR1 SGHNT and CDR2 YYREEE (reference sequence). The CDR3 has 15 residues. CDR3 DNA: TGTGCCAGCAGCCCCCTTAACTGGGCAGGCGGCGGCTACACCTTC. Its translation is CASSPLNWAGGGYTF. The variable domain in full, with the rest retrieved from reference TRBV5-4 and TRBJ1-2, is ETGVTQSPTHLIKTRGQQVTLRCSSQSGHNTVSWYQQALGQGPQFIFQYYREEENGRGNFPPRFSGLQFPNYSSELNVNALELDDSALYLCASSPLNWAGGGYTFGSGTRLTVV.

This clonotype was counted between two and nine times. CDR3 loop: CASTLGGSGETQYF. CDR3 in DNA: TGTGCCAGCACCCTCGGGGGGAGTGGGGAGACCCAGTACTTC. The V gene is TRBV7-2, the J gene TRBJ2-5, with 7 bases that match TRBD2. Germline CDR1 SGHTA, CDR2 FQGNSA. The V segment lost 7 bases and the J segment 5 bases; nucleotides outside the gene matches: 10. The CDR3 contains 14 residues.

This clonotype was found a few times. The chain employs TRBV24-1 and TRBJ1-1; D ambiguous. CDR1 and CDR2 from the germline V gene are KGHDR and SFDVKD. This CDR3 spans 15 amino acids. The V and J ends lost 11 bases and 1 base respectively, with 19 bases between them. This CDR3 is CARKSVNTANTEAFF. The CDR3 DNA reads as TGTGCCAGGAAATCCGTAAACACAGCGAACACTGAAGCTTTCTTT.

This clonotype was counted between two and nine times. This chain connects TRBV19 to TRBJ1-5; 9 bases line up with TRBD1. The ends lost 1 base at V and 5 bases at J; junction bases unmatched: 3. The CDR3 is 15 residues long. Germline V gene sequence: CDR1 LNHDA, CDR2 SQIVND (reference sequence). CDR3 sequence reads: CASSIVRDRDQPQHF. The CDR3 DNA reads as TGTGCCAGTAGTATAGTCAGGGACAGGGATCAGCCCCAGCATTTT.

At least ten counts were recorded for this clonotype. The CDR3 DNA is TGTGCCAGCAGCCCTAGCTTAATGTCCTCCTACGAGCAGTACTTC. Translation gives CASSPSLMSSYEQYF. The V call is TRBV4-2, the J call TRBJ2-7; possible D gene TRBD2, 5 bases. Germline V gives CDR1 LGHNA, CDR2 YNFKEQ. Trimming stripped 4 bases from V and 0 bases from J, with 13 bases between. This CDR3 is built from 15 residues.

The chain joins TRBV7-9 to TRBJ2-2, with D unclear. This CDR3 has 17 residues. The germline CDR1 and CDR2 sequences are SEHNR and FQNEAQ (reference sequence). V shed 5 bases and J shed 1 base, with 17 bases lying between them. The CDR3 loop reads CASSHPVERMNTGELFF. The CDR3 DNA reads TGTGCCAGCAGCCACCCCGTGGAGAGAATGAACACCGGGGAGCTGTTTTTT.

This clonotype was recorded at least ten times. The V gene is TRBV27, the J gene TRBJ2-7; no reliable D call. Germline loops: CDR1 MNHEY, CDR2 SMNVEV (reference sequence). CDR3 length: 17 residues. Deletions cut 3 bases from V and 6 bases from J, with 24 bases between. CDR3 sequence (DNA): TGTGCCAGCAGTTTCCTCCGTCTGAGAGTCAGGAGAGCCGAGCAGTACGTC. Translating it yields CASSFLRLRVRRAEQYV.

This chain links TRBV20-1 with TRBJ2-7, with D possibly being TRBD2 (7 bases). The germline V gene encodes CDR1 DFQATT and CDR2 SNEGSKA (reference sequence). The CDR3 runs 17 residues. Trimming took off 5 bases at V and 3 bases at J, with 26 bases between the two ends. As DNA, the CDR3 is TGCAGTGCTGCTCTCTCGGGGGGATCGGGACACTACTACGAGCAGTACGTC. It translates to CSAALSGGSGHYYEQYV.

The chain joins TRBV2 to TRBJ1-2; the match to TRBD1 covers 10 bases. Germline V gene data show CDR1 as SNHLY and CDR2 as FYNNEI. V lost 5 bases, J lost 1 base, and 7 bases stayed unmatched. The CDR3 is 16 residues long. The DNA for the CDR3 is TGTGCCAGCAGTTTCGACAGGGGGCTAGGTAACTATGGCTACACCTTC. Its translation: CASSFDRGLGNYGYTF.

This clonotype was observed at least ten times. V is TRBV20-1 and J is TRBJ2-3, with 12 bases matching TRBD2. The germline V gene has CDR1 DFQATT and CDR2 SNEGSKA (reference sequence). This CDR3 has 17 residues. The V gene end was trimmed by 1 base and the J gene end by 4 bases; junction bases not matched to a gene: 9. CDR3 bases: TGCAGTGCTAGAGGGGATCTAGCGGGGGGGCTTCCAGATACGCAGTATTTT. Residues: CSARGDLAGGLPDTQYF.

This clonotype was counted a few times. The chain has TRBV6-1 and TRBJ2-7; a possible D gene is TRBD1 (6 bases). V lost 0 bases and J lost 0, with 6 bases in between. In germline, CDR1 is MNHNS, CDR2 SASEGT. CDR3 size: 14 residues. As DNA, the CDR3 is TGTGCCAGCAGTGAAGCGGACAGCTCCTACGAGCAGTACTTC. Its protein is CASSEADSSYEQYF.

Comment on this clonotype: At one end, the junction sequence differs from germline, possibly due to a read error. The genes are TRBV12-3 or TRBV12-4 and TRBJ1-1; perhaps TRBD1 as D (5 bases). The CDR3 contains 15 residues. The CDR3 loop is CASSLEEGVALKLSF. The CDR3 DNA reads as TGTGCCAGCAGTTTAGAAGAAGGGGTAGCACTGAAGCTTTCCTTT.

This clonotype was seen ten or more times. The chain couples TRBV15 to TRBJ2-5; D is tentatively TRBD1 or TRBD2 (5 bases each). Germline V gene lookup returns CDR1 LNHNV and CDR2 YYDKDF (reference sequence). Trimming took off 0 bases at V and 4 bases at J, with 18 bases between the two ends. CDR3 length: 17 residues. The CDR3 nucleotides are TGTGCCACCAGCAGAGATCTCCGGGACCCGAGAGGAGAGACCCAGTACTTC. The encoded protein is CATSRDLRDPRGETQYF. Together with reference TRBV15 and TRBJ2-5, the CDR3 gives the full variable domain: DAMVIQNPRYQVTQFGKPVTLSCSQTLNHNVMYWYQQKSSQAPKLLFHYYDKDFNNEADTPDNFQSRRPNTSFCFLDIRSPGLGDTAMYLCATSRDLRDPRGETQYFGPGTRLLVL.

This clonotype was found a few times. This rearrangement joins TRBV15 to TRBJ2-3, with a possible D match to TRBD2 (6 bases). Looked up from germline, CDR1 is LNHNV and CDR2 is YYDKDF (reference sequence). The CDR3 has 16 residues. V gave up 4 bases and J gave up 0 bases, with 14 bases separating them. The CDR3 region is CATSTGLQSSTDTQYF. As DNA, the CDR3 is TGTGCCACCAGCACGGGACTCCAATCTAGCACAGATACGCAGTATTTT. Variable domain in full (rest from reference TRBV15 and TRBJ2-3): DAMVIQNPRYQVTQFGKPVTLSCSQTLNHNVMYWYQQKSSQAPKLLFHYYDKDFNNEADTPDNFQSRRPNTSFCFLDIRSPGLGDTAMYLCATSTGLQSSTDTQYFGPGTRLTVL.

This clonotype was seen only a few times. This chain links TRBV5-1 with TRBJ2-2; no clear D. This CDR3 comprises 15 residues. Trimming shortened V by 0 bases and J by 4 bases, and 10 bases separated the two germline ends. Germline CDR1 reads SGHRS; CDR2 reads YFSETQ. CDR3 in DNA: TGCGCCAGCAGCTTGGGCCAGCCATCCACCGGGGAGCTGTTTTTT. It is translated as CASSLGQPSTGELFF.

V and J are TRBV12-3 or TRBV12-4 and TRBJ1-6, with D unclear. Trimming shortened V by 7 bases and J by 7 bases, and 17 bases separated the two germline ends. This CDR3 is built from 15 residues. CDR3 sequence reads: CASTTDVKRNSPLHF. The CDR3 DNA sequence: TGTGCCAGCACCACGGACGTGAAGCGGAATTCACCCCTCCACTTT.

The chain is built from TRBV7-2 and TRBJ2-1, with TRBD1 identical over 9 bases. The CDR3 extends over 15 amino acids. Germline values: CDR1 SGHTA, CDR2 FQGNSA. V lost 2 bases and J lost 7; bases outside the gene matches: 6. The CDR3 is CASSLLGQGLNEQFF. CDR3 DNA: TGTGCCAGCAGCTTACTCGGACAGGGGCTAAATGAGCAGTTCTTC.

In this sample, this clonotype turned up a few times. V and J are TRBV20-1 and TRBJ2-5, with 8 bases matching TRBD2. V lost 5 bases, J lost 3 bases, and 11 bases stayed unmatched. The CDR3 is 15 residues long. Germline-derived CDR1 and CDR2 are DFQATT and SNEGSKA (reference sequence). DNA of the CDR3: TGCAGTGCTTCGTCGGGGGGGGGCGTTGAAGAGACCCAGTACTTC. It encodes CSASSGGGVEETQYF.